This TCR beta chain was captured in a study of T cell responses to AZD1222 COVID-19 vaccine. Timing groups of about 4 and about 12 weeks for second doses were pooled. Germline V CDR1 and CDR2: SGHTS, YDEGEE. The CDR3 consists of 16 residues. After removal of 4 bases from V and 2 bases from J, the junction contained 6 bases not matched to a gene. Only a few counts were recorded for this clone. The antigen is not known. Regarding the study as a whole: CD4 TCRs linked to vaccination spanned spike, dominating at 160-218 and 743-854. Two AZD1222 administrations were followed by greater Spike-specific TCR breadth and depth.

TCRdb keeps only in-frame clones here, not all; method: immunoSEQ multiplex PCR. Altogether roughly 150,000 clones are present, 90% being singletons, with the ten largest covering approximately 1.5%. The sample consisted of peripheral blood, taken 28 days after the second AZD1222 dose. The rearrangement uses TRBV5-8 and TRBJ2-1, with TRBD2 matching over 10 bases. This TCR was sampled from an adult who received the AZD1222 COVID-19 vaccine. This CDR3 is CASSPKTSGAYNEQFF. CDR3 DNA sequence: TGTGCCAGCAGCCCGAAAACTAGCGGGGCCTACAATGAGCAGTTCTTC.